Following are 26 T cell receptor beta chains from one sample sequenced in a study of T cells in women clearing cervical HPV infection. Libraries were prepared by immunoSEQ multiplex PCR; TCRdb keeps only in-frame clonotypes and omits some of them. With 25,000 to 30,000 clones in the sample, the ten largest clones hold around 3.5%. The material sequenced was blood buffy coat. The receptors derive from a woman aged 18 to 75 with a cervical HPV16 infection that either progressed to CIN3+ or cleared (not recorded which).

Incomplete CDR3 DNA: TGCAGTGCTCCCGACAGATTCGCAACTAATGAAAAA. Translating gives CSAPDRFATNEK. The entire CDR3 protein reads CSAPDRFATNEKLFF. V and J are TRBV20-1 and TRBJ1-4; a weak D match, TRBD1 (5 bases). The CDR3 is cut off 3 residues early in the read; its end comes from the germline J gene. Trimming stripped 5 bases from V and 0 bases from J, with 13 bases between. CDR3 length equals 15 residues. Germline CDR1 reads DFQATT; CDR2 reads SNEGSKA (reference sequence).

CDR3 sequence reads: CASSVTSGSYEQYF. The covered CDR3 bases are TGTGCCAGCAGTGTGACCTCAGGATCCTACGAG. The chain has TRBV2 and TRBJ2-7; D is unresolved. Read coverage stops 3 residues before the CDR3 terminus; the germline J gene supplies the remainder. Germline lookup yields CDR1 SNHLY and CDR2 FYNNEI. Trimming took off 4 bases at V and 1 base at J, with 11 bases between the two ends. The CDR3 is 14 residues long.

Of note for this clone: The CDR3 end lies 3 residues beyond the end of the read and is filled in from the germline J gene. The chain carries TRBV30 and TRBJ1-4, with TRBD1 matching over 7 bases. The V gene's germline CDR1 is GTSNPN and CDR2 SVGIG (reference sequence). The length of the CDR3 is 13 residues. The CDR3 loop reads CTGTDTFNEKLFF. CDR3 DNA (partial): TGTACCGGGACAGACACCTTTAATGAAAAA.

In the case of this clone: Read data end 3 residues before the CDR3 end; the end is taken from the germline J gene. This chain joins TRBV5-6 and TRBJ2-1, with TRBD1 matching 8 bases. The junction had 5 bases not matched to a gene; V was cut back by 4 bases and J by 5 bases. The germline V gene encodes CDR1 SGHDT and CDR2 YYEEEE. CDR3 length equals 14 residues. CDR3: CASSQGAGNNEQFF. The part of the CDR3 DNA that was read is TGTGCCAGCAGCCAGGGGGCAGGCAACAATGAG.

The CDR3 reads CASSEGWNNEQFF. The part of the CDR3 DNA that was read is TGTGCCAGCAGCGAAGGGTGGAACAATGAG. The chain joins TRBV7-2 to TRBJ2-1; no clear D gene. Read data end 3 residues before the CDR3 end; the end is taken from the germline J gene. Germline CDR1 SGHTA, CDR2 FQGNSA. The CDR3 totals 13 residues. With 5 bases removed from V and 5 bases from J, the gap between germline ends came to 10 bases.

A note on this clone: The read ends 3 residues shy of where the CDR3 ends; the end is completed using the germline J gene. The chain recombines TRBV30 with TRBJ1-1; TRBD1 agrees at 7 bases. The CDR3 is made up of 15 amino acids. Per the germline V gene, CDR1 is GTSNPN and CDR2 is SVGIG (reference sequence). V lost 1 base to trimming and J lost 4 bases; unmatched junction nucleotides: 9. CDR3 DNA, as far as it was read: TGTGCCTGGAGTGAGGGACAGTGGGAATTCACTGAA. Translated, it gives CAWSEGQWEFTE. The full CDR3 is CAWSEGQWEFTEAFF.

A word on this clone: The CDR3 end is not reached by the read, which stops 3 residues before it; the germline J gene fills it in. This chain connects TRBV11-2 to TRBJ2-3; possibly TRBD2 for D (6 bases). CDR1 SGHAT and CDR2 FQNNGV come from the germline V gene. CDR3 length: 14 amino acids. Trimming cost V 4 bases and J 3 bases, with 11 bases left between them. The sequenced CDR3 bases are TGTGCCAGCAGCTCGGGACTGTTTACAGATACG. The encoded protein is CASSSGLFTDT. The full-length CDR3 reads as CASSSGLFTDTQYF.

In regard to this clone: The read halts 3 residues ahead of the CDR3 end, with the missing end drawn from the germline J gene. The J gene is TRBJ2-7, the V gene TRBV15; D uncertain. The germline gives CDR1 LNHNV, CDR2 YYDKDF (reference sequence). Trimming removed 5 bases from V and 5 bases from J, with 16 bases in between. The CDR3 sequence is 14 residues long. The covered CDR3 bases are TGTGCCACCAGCTTTCGGCGGTCAGTTCACGAG. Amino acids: CATSFRRSVHE. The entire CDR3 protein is CATSFRRSVHEQYF. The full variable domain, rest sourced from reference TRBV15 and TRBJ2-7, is DAMVIQNPRYQVTQFGKPVTLSCSQTLNHNVMYWYQQKSSQAPKLLFHYYDKDFNNEADTPDNFQSRRPNTSFCFLDIRSPGLGDTAMYLCATSFRRSVHEQYFGPGTRLTVT.

The CDR3 reads CASSEAAAVLQETQYF. The sequenced CDR3 bases are TGTGCCAGCAGTGAAGCAGCGGCGGTTCTCCAAGAGACG. The chain couples TRBV6-1 to TRBJ2-3; a weak D match, TRBD2 (5 bases). With the read ending 3 residues before the CDR3 end, the germline J gene is used to fill in that end. CDR3 size: 16 residues. From germline, CDR1 is MNHNS and CDR2 SASEGT.

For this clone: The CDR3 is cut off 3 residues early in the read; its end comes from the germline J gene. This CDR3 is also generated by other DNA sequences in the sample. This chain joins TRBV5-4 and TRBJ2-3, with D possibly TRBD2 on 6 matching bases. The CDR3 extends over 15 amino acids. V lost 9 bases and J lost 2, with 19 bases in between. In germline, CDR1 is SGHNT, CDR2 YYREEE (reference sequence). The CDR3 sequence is CATQRPLADTDTQYF. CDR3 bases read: TGTGCCACCCAACGCCCACTAGCAGACACAGATACG.

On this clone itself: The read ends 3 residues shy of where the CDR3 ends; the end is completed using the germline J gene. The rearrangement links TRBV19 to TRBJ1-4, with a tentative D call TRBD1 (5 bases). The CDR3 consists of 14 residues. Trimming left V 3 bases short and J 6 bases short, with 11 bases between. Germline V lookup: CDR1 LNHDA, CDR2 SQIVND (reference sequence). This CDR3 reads CASSMGGPDEKLFF. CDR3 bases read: TGTGCCAGTAGTATGGGGGGTCCGGATGAAAAA.

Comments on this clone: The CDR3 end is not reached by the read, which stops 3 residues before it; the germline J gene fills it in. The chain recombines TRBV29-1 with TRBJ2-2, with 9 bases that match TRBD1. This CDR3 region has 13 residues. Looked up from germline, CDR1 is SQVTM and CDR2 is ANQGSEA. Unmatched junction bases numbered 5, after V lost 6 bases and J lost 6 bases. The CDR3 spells CSVVHRGPGELFF. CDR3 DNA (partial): TGCAGCGTGGTACACAGGGGGCCCGGGGAG.

The CDR3 DNA, read in part, is TGCGCCAGCAGCTTGGCCGAGGGGAAA. It is translated as CASSLAEGK. The CDR3 in its entirety is CASSLAEGKLFF. V is TRBV5-1 and J is TRBJ1-4, with a weak D call TRBD1 (5 bases). Read sequence stops 3 residues before the CDR3 end, and the germline J gene provides the missing end. CDR3 length equals 12 residues. Germline CDR1 SGHRS, CDR2 YFSETQ.

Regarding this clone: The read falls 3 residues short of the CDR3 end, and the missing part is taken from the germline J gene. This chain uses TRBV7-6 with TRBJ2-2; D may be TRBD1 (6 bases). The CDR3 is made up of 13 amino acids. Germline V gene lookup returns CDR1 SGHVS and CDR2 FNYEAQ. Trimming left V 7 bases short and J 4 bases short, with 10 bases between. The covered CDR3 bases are TGTGCCAGCATTCCAGGGGTCACCGGGGAG. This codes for CASIPGVTGE. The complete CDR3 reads CASIPGVTGELFF.

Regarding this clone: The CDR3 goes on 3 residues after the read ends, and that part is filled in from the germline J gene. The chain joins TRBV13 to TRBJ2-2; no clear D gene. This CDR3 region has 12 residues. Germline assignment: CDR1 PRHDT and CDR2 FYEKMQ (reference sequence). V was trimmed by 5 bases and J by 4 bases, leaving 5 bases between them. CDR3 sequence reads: CASSPGTGELFF. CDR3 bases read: TGTGCCAGCAGCCCAGGCACCGGGGAG. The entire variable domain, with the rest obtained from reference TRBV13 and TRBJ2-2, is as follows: AAGVIQSPRHLIKEKRETATLKCYPIPRHDTVYWYQQGPGQDPQFLISFYEKMQSDKGSIPDRFSAQQFSDYHSELNMSSLELGDSALYFCASSPGTGELFFGEGSRLTVL.

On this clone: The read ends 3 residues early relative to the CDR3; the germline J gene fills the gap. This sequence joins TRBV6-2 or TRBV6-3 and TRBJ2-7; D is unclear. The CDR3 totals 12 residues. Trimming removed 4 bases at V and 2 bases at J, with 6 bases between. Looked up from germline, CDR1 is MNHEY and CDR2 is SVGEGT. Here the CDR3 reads CASSSQAYEQYF. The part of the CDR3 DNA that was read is TGTGCCAGCAGTTCGCAGGCCTACGAG.

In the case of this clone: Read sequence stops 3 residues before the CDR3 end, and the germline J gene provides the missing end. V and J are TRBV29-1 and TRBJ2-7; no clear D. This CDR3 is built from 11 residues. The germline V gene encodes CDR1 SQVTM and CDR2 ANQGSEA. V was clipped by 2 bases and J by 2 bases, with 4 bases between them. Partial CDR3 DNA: TGCAGCGTTGAACGTGCCTACGAG. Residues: CSVERAYE. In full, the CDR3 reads CSVERAYEQYF.

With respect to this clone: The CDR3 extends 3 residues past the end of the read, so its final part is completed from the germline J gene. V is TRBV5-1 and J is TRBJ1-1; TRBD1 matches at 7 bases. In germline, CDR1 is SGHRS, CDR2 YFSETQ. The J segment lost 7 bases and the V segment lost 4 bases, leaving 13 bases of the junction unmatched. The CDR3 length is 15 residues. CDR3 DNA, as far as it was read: TGCGCCAGCAGCCCCCTGCCGGGACAGTCCTATGAA. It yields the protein CASSPLPGQSYE. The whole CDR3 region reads CASSPLPGQSYEAFF.

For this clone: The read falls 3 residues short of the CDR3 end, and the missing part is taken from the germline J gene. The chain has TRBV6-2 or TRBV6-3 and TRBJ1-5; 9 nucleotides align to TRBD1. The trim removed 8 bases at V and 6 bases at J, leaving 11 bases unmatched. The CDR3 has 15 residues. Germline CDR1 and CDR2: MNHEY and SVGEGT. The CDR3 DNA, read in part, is TGTGCCAGCCGGGGGGCACAGGGGGCCGGTCAGCCC. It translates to CASRGAQGAGQP. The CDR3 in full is CASRGAQGAGQPQHF.

CDR3 bases read: TGTGCCAGCAGAGGACAGGGCCGATACGAG. Translated: CASRGQGRYE. The whole CDR3 reads CASRGQGRYEQYF. The chain joins TRBV2 to TRBJ2-7; TRBD1 aligns across 8 bases. Read sequence stops 3 residues before the CDR3 end, and the germline J gene provides the missing end. Trimming took 6 bases from V and 4 from J; bases not matched to a gene: 5. CDR1 is SNHLY, CDR2 FYNNEI, per germline. The CDR3 sequence is 13 residues long.

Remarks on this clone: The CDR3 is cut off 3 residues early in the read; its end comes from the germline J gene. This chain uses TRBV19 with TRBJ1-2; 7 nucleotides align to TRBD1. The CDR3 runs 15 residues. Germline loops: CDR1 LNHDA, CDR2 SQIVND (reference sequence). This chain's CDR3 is CASSTQTGPYNDYTF. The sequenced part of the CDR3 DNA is TGTGCCAGTAGTACGCAGACAGGGCCCTACAATGAC.

The covered CDR3 bases are TGTGCCAGCAGCCCGGTTCTGGGGGGTTATTCACCC. Its protein product is CASSPVLGGYSP. The CDR3, in full, reads CASSPVLGGYSPLHF. This sequence joins TRBV12-3 or TRBV12-4 and TRBJ1-6; D is perhaps TRBD1 (5 bases). The observed sequence ends 3 residues before the CDR3 terminus, with the missing tail filled in from the germline J gene. Deletions cut 6 bases from V and 8 bases from J, with 17 bases between. CDR3 length equals 15 residues.

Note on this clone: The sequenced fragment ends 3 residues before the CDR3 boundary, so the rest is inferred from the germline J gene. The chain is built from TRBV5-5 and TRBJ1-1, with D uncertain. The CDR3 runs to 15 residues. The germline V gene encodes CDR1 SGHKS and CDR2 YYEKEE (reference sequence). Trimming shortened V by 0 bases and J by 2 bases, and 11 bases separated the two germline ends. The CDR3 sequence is CASSLVQRSNTEAFF. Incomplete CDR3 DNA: TGTGCCAGCAGCTTGGTCCAGCGCTCCAACACTGAA.

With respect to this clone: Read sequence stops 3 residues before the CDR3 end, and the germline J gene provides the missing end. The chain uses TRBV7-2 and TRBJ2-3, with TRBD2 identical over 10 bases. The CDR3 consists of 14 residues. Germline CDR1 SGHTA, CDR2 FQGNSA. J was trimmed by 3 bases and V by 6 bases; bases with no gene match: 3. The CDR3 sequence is CASRMGLATDTQYF. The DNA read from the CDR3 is TGTGCCAGCAGGATGGGACTAGCGACAGATACG.

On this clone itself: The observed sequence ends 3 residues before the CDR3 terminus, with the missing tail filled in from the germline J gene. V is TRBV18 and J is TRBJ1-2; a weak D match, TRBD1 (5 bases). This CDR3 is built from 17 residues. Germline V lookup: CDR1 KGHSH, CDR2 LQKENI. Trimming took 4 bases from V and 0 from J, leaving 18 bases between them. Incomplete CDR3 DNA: TGTGCCAGCTCACGAGGGGCAGACTCAAACTCTAACTATGGC. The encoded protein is CASSRGADSNSNYG. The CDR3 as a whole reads CASSRGADSNSNYGYTF.

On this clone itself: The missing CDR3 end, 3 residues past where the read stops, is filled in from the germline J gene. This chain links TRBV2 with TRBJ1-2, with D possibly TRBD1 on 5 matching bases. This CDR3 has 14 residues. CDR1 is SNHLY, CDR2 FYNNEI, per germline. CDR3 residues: CASSGRGRLGDYTF. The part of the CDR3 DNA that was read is TGTGCCAGCAGTGGTCGGGGGAGGCTGGGTGAC.